This T cell receptor (beta chain) was captured by sequencing in a study of cytomegalovirus exposure and HLA in healthy donors. With respect to this clone: The antigen remains unidentified.

General study points: Most TCRs appeared rarely, but some public TCRs recurred in many donors. Reports credit the classifier with highly specific, highly sensitive diagnosis of cytomegalovirus status.

The donors were members of the validation cohort comprising 120 subjects, separate from the roughly 640-subject first cohort. TCRdb's table, derived via immunoSEQ multiplex PCR, lists solely in-frame clones and lacks some. Here the sample spans 250,000 to 400,000 clones, 75% to 90% being singletons. The CDR3 consists of 15 residues. V was cut by 0 bases and J by 4 bases, with 14 bases left in between. Germline CDR1 reads SGDLS; CDR2 reads YYNGEE. The sequenced sample consisted of PBMCs. The receptor's source is a woman aged 25 to 39 in good health and CMV-seropositive. V gene TRBV9 combines with J gene TRBJ2-7, with unresolved D. The CDR3 region is CASSVGRSLEYEQYF. The CDR3 DNA follows: TGTGCCAGCAGCGTAGGTAGGAGCCTCGAATACGAGCAGTACTTC. The full variable domain, its missing parts supplied by reference TRBV9 and TRBJ2-7, is DSGVTQTPKHLITATGQRVTLRCSPRSGDLSVYWYQQSLDQGLQFLIQYYNGEERAKGNILERFSAQQFPDLHSELNLSSLELGDSALYFCASSVGRSLEYEQYFGPGTRLTVT.